One sample yielded the 2 T cell receptor beta chains listed below, sequenced in a study of cytomegalovirus exposure and HLA in healthy donors. Sequenced by immunoSEQ multiplex PCR; TCRdb stores in-frame clones only, minus some. The repertoire has approximately 160,000 clones, 95% to 97% of them found once; the top ten carry roughly 0.83%. Sequenced material: PBMCs. These receptors all come from a woman in her late teens or twenties in good health and CMV-seronegative.

The gene calls are TRBV5-6 and TRBJ2-7, with 7 nucleotides matching TRBD1. From germline, CDR1 is SGHDT and CDR2 YYEEEE. Trimming removed 0 bases from V and 4 bases from J; junction bases left unmatched: 7. The CDR3 contains 15 residues. For the CDR3, the DNA is TGTGCCAGCAGCTTGGCGCCGGGACAGCCGTACGAGCAGTACTTC. This codes for CASSLAPGQPYEQYF. The full variable domain, its missing parts supplied by reference TRBV5-6 and TRBJ2-7, is DAGVTQSPTHLIKTRGQQVTLRCSPKSGHDTVSWYQQALGQGPQFIFQYYEEEERQRGNFPDRFSGHQFPNYSSELNVNALLLGDSALYLCASSLAPGQPYEQYFGPGTRLTVT.

The J gene is TRBJ1-1, the V gene TRBV7-2; D perhaps matches TRBD1 (6 bases). V dropped 2 bases and J dropped 6 bases, with 16 bases sitting between them. The CDR3 is 15 residues long. Germline V CDR1 and CDR2: SGHTA, FQGNSA. CDR3 DNA: TGTGCCAGCAGCTTATATCTGATGGGACATTCTGAAGCTTTCTTT. Its protein is CASSLYLMGHSEAFF.